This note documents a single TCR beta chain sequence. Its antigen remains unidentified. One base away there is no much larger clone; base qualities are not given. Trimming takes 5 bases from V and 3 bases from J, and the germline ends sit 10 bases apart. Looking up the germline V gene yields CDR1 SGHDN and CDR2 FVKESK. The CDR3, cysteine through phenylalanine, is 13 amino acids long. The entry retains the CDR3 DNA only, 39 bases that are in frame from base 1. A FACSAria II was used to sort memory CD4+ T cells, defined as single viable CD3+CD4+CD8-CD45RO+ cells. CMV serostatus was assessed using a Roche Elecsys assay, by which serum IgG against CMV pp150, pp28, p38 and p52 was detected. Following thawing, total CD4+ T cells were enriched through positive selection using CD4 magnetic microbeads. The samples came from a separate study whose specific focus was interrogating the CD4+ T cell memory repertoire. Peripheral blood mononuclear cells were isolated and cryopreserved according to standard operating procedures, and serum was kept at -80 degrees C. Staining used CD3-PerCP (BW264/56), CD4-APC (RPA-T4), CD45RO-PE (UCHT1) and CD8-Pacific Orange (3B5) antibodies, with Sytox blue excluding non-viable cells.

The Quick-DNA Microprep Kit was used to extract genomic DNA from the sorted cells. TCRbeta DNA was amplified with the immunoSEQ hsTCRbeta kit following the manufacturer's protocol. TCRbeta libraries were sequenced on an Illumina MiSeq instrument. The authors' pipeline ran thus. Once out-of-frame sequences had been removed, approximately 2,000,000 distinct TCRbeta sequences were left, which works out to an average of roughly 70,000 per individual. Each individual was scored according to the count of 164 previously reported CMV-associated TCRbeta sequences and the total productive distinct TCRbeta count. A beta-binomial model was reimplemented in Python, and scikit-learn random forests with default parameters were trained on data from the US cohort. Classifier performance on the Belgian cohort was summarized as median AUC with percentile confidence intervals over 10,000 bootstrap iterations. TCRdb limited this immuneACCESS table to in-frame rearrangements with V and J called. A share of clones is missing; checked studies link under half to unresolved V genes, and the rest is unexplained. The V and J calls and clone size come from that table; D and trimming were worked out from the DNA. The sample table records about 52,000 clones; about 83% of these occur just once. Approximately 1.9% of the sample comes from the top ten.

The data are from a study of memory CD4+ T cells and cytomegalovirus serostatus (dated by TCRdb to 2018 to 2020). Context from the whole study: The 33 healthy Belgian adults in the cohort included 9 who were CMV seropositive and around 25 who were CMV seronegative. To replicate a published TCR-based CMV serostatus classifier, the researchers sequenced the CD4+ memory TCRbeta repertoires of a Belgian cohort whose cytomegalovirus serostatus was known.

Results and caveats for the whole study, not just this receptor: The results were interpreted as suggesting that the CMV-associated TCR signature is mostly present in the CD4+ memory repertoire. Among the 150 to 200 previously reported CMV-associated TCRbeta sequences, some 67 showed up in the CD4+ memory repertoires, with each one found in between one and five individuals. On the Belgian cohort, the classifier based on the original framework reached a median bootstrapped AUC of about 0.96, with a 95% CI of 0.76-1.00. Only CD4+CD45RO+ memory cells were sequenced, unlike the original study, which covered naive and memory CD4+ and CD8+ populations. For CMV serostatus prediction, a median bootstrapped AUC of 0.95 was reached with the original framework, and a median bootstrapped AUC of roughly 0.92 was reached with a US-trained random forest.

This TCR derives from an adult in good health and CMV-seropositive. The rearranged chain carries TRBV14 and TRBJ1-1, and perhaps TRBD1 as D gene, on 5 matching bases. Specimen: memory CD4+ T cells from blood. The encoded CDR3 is CASSSQGYTEAFF. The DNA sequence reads TGTGCCAGCAGCTCCCAGGGTTACACTGAAGCTTTCTTT.